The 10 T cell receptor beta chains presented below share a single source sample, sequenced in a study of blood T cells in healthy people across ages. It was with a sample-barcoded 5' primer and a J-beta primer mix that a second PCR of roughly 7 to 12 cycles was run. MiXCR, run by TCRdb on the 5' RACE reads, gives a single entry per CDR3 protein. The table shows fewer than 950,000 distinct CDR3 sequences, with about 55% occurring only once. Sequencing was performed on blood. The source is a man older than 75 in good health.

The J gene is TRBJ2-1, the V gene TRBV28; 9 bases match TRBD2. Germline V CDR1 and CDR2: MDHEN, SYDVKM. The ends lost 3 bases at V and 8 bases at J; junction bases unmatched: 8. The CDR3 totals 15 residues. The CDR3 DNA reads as TGTGCCAGCAGTTTGGGTAGCGGGAGAGTCTATGAGCAGTTCTTC. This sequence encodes CASSLGSGRVYEQFF.

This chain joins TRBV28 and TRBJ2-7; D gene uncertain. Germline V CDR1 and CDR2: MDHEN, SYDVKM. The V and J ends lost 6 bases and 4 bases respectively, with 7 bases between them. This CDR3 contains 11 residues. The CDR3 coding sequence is TGTGCCAGCAGCCATATTTACGAGCAGTACTTC. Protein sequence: CASSHIYEQYF.

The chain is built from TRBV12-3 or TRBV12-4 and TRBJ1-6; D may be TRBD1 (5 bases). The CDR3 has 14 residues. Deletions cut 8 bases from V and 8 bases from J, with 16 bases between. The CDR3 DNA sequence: TGTGCCAGCCCGCATGGGGGGGAATATTCACCCCTCCACTTT. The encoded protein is CASPHGGEYSPLHF.

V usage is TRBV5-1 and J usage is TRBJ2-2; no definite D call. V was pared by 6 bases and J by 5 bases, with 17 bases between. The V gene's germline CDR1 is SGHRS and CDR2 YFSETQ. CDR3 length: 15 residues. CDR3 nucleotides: TGCGCCAGCATAGTTTCCCCCCTATCGACCGGGGAGCTGTTTTTT. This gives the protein CASIVSPLSTGELFF.

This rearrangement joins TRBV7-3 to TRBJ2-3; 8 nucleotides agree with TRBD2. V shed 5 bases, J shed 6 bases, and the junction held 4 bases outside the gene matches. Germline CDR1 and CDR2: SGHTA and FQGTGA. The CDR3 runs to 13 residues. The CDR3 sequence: CASSPGLGDTQYF. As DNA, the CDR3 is TGTGCCAGCAGCCCGGGACTAGGGGATACGCAGTATTTT.

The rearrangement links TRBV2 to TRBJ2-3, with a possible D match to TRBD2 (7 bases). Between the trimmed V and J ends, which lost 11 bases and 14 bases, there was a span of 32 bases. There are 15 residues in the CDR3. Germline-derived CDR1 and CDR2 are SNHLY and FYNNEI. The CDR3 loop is CAVEGLGRSRGYAYF. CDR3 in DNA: TGTGCCGTAGAGGGCCTCGGGAGGTCCAGGGGATACGCGTATTTT.

The CDR3 DNA reads TGTGCCAGCTCACCACCGCCGGAGGGGGGCATTCAGTACTTC. Residues: CASSPPPEGGIQYF. The chain is built from TRBV18 and TRBJ2-4; tentatively, D is TRBD1 or TRBD2 (6 bases each). Looked up from germline, CDR1 is KGHSH and CDR2 is LQKENI. With 0 bases removed from V and 9 bases from J, the gap between germline ends came to 12 bases. CDR3 size: 14 residues.

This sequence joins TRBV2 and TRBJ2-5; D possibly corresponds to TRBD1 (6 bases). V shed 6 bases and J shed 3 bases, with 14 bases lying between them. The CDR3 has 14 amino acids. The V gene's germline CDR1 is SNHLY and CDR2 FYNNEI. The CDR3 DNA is TGTGCCAGCAGGGCCGGGACACCCGAAGAGACCCAGTACTTC. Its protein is CASRAGTPEETQYF.

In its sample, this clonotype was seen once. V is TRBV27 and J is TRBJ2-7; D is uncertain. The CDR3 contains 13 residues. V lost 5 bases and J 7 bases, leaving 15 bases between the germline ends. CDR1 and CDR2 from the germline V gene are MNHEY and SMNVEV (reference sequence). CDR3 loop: CASSALSLREQYF. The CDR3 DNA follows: TGTGCCAGCAGTGCCTTGAGTCTTCGGGAGCAGTACTTC.

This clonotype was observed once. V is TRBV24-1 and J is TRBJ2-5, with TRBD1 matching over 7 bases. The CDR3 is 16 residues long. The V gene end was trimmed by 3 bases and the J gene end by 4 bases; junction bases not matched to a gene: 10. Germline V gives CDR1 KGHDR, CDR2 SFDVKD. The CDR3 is CATSDPQGQDIETQYF. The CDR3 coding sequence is TGTGCCACCAGTGATCCACAAGGACAGGACATAGAGACCCAGTACTTC.